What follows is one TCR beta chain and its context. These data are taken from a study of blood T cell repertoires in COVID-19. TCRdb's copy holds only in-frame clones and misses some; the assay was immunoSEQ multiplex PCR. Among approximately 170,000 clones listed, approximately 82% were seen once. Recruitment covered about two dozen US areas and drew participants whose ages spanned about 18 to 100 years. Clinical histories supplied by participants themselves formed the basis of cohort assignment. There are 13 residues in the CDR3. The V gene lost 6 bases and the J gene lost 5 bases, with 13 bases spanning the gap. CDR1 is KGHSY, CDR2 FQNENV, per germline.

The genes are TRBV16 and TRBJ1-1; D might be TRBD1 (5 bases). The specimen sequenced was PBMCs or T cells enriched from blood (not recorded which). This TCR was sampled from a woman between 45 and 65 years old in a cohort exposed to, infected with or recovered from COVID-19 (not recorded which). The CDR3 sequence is CASRDGARTEAFF. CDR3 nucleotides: TGTGCCAGCAGAGATGGGGCGCGGACTGAAGCTTTCTTT.